Sequencing of this T cell receptor beta chain was carried out in a study of T-cell memory formation after mild COVID-19. Study results and limitations: What remained unconfirmed was the SARS-CoV-2 specificity of second-wave clones peaking on day 37. Among contracting clones, CD4+ were mainly CM/EM and CD8+ enriched in EMRA. Clones shrinking between day 15 and 85 showed a balanced CD4/CD8 split, and those that grew later tilted toward CD4+. Pre-infection memory showed some responding clones, and this suggested that cross-reactive memory joined.

TCRdb re-derived calls from the 5' RACE reads in MiXCR, one entry per CDR3 protein. The sample shows approximately 100,000 distinct CDR3 sequences, about 15% of them seen only once. Germline loops: CDR1 DFQATT, CDR2 SNEGSKA (reference sequence). V was trimmed by 1 base and J by 7 bases, leaving 11 bases between them. This CDR3 is built from 12 residues. As regards this clonotype: Antigen: not known.

The sequenced material came from PBMCs or a T cell subset sorted from them (not recorded which). This sequence joins TRBV20-1 and TRBJ2-7; D is unresolved. The receptor was derived from an adult woman who had mild COVID-19 (a few samples of this study predate the infection). Cell type and time point are not known. The CDR3 DNA reads as TGCAGTGCTAGAGCCAGTCGGACGGAGCAGTACTTC. Its translation is CSARASRTEQYF.